This T cell receptor beta chain is from a study of T cell responses to AZD1222 COVID-19 vaccine. Study-level points and caveats: At baseline, seropositivity was found in only a handful of AZD1222 recipients.

Only in-frame clones appear in the TCRdb table, and some are missing; sequencing was by immunoSEQ multiplex PCR. The sample includes some 74,000 clones, 85% to 90% seen only once; the top ten take over 1.1%. With regard to this clone: Its antigen remains unidentified.

V gave up 4 bases and J gave up 2 bases, with 9 bases separating them. The CDR3 has 13 amino acids. Per the germline V gene, CDR1 is LNHDA and CDR2 is SQIVND (reference sequence). This chain links TRBV19 with TRBJ2-7; D is uncertain. This specimen was peripheral blood, taken 28 days after the second AZD1222 dose. The origin of this receptor is an adult who received the AZD1222 COVID-19 vaccine. CDR3 sequence: CASSSPGPYEQYF. The CDR3 DNA reads TGTGCCAGTAGTAGCCCCGGACCCTACGAGCAGTACTTC.